The clone carrying this T cell receptor beta chain was counted a few times. Using immunoSEQ multiplex PCR, the repertoire was profiled, and TCRdb retains in-frame clones only, with some absent. This sample has fewer than 300,000 clones, with about 85% found just once. This entry comes from a study of blood T cell repertoires in COVID-19. The study drew participants aged about 18 to 95 years from 20 to 30 US areas. Cohorts were based on clinical histories the participants reported. Trimming took 1 base from V and 4 from J, leaving 13 bases between them. Germline CDR1 MNHEY, CDR2 SMNVEV (reference sequence). The CDR3 has 15 amino acids.

Input material: PBMCs or T cells enriched from blood (not recorded which). The clonotype comes from a woman aged 45-65 years who had recovered from COVID-19. V gene TRBV27 combines with J gene TRBJ1-2; no clear D gene. In nucleotides, the CDR3 is TGTGCCAGCAGTTTATTTAGCCGACCGACCTATGGCTACACCTTC. Amino acid sequence: CASSLFSRPTYGYTF.